The TCR beta chain under discussion was sequenced for a study of CD8 T cells in ankylosing spondylitis. Study-wide results and caveats: There was a TCR beta motif, made of fewer than 10 highly homologous variants, that appeared characteristic of ankylosing spondylitis blood. Clones linked to disease were reported to show significant enrichment in matched ankylosing spondylitis synovial fluid.

Looked up from germline, CDR1 is SEHNR and CDR2 is FQNEAQ (reference sequence). This CDR3 has 16 amino acids. V was pared by 6 bases and J by 0 bases, with 4 bases of the junction left unmatched. MiXCR, applied by TCRdb to the 5' RACE reads, yields one record per CDR3 protein. Of about 540,000 distinct CDR3 sequences listed, approximately 11% were seen once; the top ten hold around 7%. A remark on this clonotype: Its antigen is undetermined.

The rearrangement joins TRBV7-9 to TRBJ2-1; 11 bases agree with TRBD2. The receptor was derived from a male donor with ankylosing spondylitis. Sequenced: blood, either unsorted or a sorted T cell fraction (not recorded which). The CDR3 DNA reads as TGTGCCAGCAGATCTACTAGCGGGAGCTCCTACAATGAGCAGTTCTTC. Amino acids: CASRSTSGSSYNEQFF.